Shown below are 16 T cell receptor beta chains from a single sample sequenced in a study of shared clonotypes between healthy human individuals. Profiled with immunoSEQ multiplex PCR; TCRdb holds only in-frame clones, not every one. The data contain approximately 1,500,000 clones, 95% to 99% of them singletons. Sample: naive CD4+ T cells sorted from blood. Subset noted: CD45RA+ positively selected. All receptors come from a man aged 25 to 45 in good health.

Concerning this clone: Other DNA sequences within the sample encode an identical CDR3. The chain combines TRBV18 with TRBJ2-2; a possible D gene is TRBD2 (6 bases). The germline V gene encodes CDR1 KGHSH and CDR2 LQKENI. The V end was cut by 0 bases, the J end by 4 bases, with 6 bases between. This CDR3 region has 14 residues. CDR3 sequence (DNA): TGTGCCAGCTCACCACCGGGGGGCACCGGGGAGCTGTTTTTT. It is translated as CASSPPGGTGELFF.

The V and J genes are TRBV15 and TRBJ2-2; either TRBD1 or TRBD2 may fit D (5 bases each). Germline-derived CDR1 and CDR2 are LNHNV and YYDKDF (reference sequence). The length of the CDR3 is 15 residues. V lost 5 bases and J 4 bases, leaving 14 bases between the germline ends. CDR3 nucleotides: TGTGCCACCAGCTCCGCCGGGACCGGCACCGGGGAGCTGTTTTTT. Protein product: CATSSAGTGTGELFF.

The gene calls are TRBV30 and TRBJ2-5; 12 bases match TRBD2. With V trimmed by 2 bases and J by 4 bases, 11 bases remained unmatched. The CDR3 totals 17 residues. Germline assignment: CDR1 GTSNPN and CDR2 SVGIG (reference sequence). This CDR3 reads CAWSLAGGPSYGETQYF. CDR3 bases: TGTGCCTGGAGTCTAGCGGGAGGGCCCTCTTATGGAGAGACCCAGTACTTC.

The V and J genes are TRBV29-1 and TRBJ2-3, with D possibly matching TRBD1 (5 bases). The V gene lost 3 bases and the J gene lost 2 bases, with 15 bases spanning the gap. In germline, CDR1 is SQVTM, CDR2 ANQGSEA. The CDR3 length is 15 residues. In nucleotides, the CDR3 is TGCAGCGTTGACACCTTCACCGGACACACAGATACGCAGTATTTT. Residues: CSVDTFTGHTDTQYF.

The rearrangement joins TRBV5-1 to TRBJ2-1, with 8 bases that match TRBD2. Germline V gene data show CDR1 as SGHRS and CDR2 as YFSETQ. V shed 3 bases and J 5 bases; nucleotides not matched to a gene: 7. The CDR3 has 15 amino acids. The CDR3 DNA follows: TGCGCCAGCAGCTCGTCAGCGGGAGCGGACAATGAGCAGTTCTTC. This encodes CASSSSAGADNEQFF.

Concerning this clone itself: Within the sample, other DNA sequences also encode this same CDR3. This chain connects TRBV11-2 to TRBJ2-7; 7 bases match TRBD2. CDR1 and CDR2 (germline): SGHAT, FQNNGV. This CDR3 is built from 15 residues. The J segment lost 2 bases and the V segment lost 1 base, leaving 5 bases of the junction unmatched. The CDR3 here is CASSLGLAAAYEQYF. The CDR3, as DNA: TGTGCCAGCAGCTTAGGCCTAGCGGCCGCCTACGAGCAGTACTTC.

The chain has TRBV18 and TRBJ2-6; D remains unclear. Germline lookup yields CDR1 KGHSH and CDR2 LQKENI. CDR3 length: 15 amino acids. With 6 bases removed from V and 2 bases from J, the gap between germline ends came to 11 bases. The CDR3 region is CASSPPRPGANVLTF. As DNA, the CDR3 is TGTGCCAGCTCGCCGCCGCGGCCTGGGGCCAACGTCCTGACTTTC. The full variable domain, completed using reference TRBV18 and TRBJ2-6, is NAGVMQNPRHLVRRRGQEARLRCSPMKGHSHVYWYRQLPEEGLKFMVYLQKENIIDESGMPKERFSAEFPKEGPSILRIQQVVRGDSAAYFCASSPPRPGANVLTFGAGSRLTVL.

V is TRBV5-6 and J is TRBJ2-1; the match to TRBD2 covers 12 bases. V dropped 8 bases and J dropped 5; count of bases not matched to a gene: 2. The germline gives CDR1 SGHDT, CDR2 YYEEEE. This CDR3 region has 13 residues. In nucleotides, the CDR3 is TGTGCCAGGACTAGCGGGAGTCACAATGAGCAGTTCTTC. It encodes CARTSGSHNEQFF.

V and J are TRBV30 and TRBJ1-5; D gene unclear. Germline assignment: CDR1 GTSNPN and CDR2 SVGIG (reference sequence). V shed 0 bases and J shed 3 bases, with 9 bases lying between them. The CDR3 has 14 amino acids. CDR3 sequence reads: CAWSVFTTNQPQHF. The CDR3 nucleotides read TGTGCCTGGAGTGTATTTACGACCAATCAGCCCCAGCATTTT. Variable domain in full (rest from reference TRBV30 and TRBJ1-5): SQTIHQWPATLVQPVGSPLSLECTVEGTSNPNLYWYRQAAGRGLQLLFYSVGIGQISSEVPQNLSASRPQDRQFILSSKKLLLSDSGFYLCAWSVFTTNQPQHFGDGTRLSIL.

A single count supports this clone. The chain is built from TRBV20-1 and TRBJ2-3; 8 bases map to TRBD2. The CDR3 spans 11 residues. CDR1 is DFQATT, CDR2 SNEGSKA, per germline (reference sequence). With V trimmed by 6 bases and J by 15 bases, 11 bases remained unmatched. The CDR3 DNA reads as TGCAGTGCGACACCGGGACTAGTCCCTTATTTT. Protein: CSATPGLVPYF.

This clone was recorded once. V is TRBV5-1 and J is TRBJ2-5; D not resolved. The CDR3 runs 15 residues. Trimming cost V 1 base and J 1 base, with 11 bases left between them. Germline lookup yields CDR1 SGHRS and CDR2 YFSETQ. The CDR3 region is CASSLNIGTQETQYF. CDR3 DNA sequence: TGCGCCAGCAGCTTGAATATCGGCACCCAAGAGACCCAGTACTTC.

The chain recombines TRBV19 with TRBJ2-3; a possible D gene is TRBD2 (7 bases). The V and J ends lost 3 bases and 4 bases respectively, with 26 bases between them. The germline gives CDR1 LNHDA, CDR2 SQIVND (reference sequence). The CDR3 has 19 amino acids. The CDR3 spells CASSILGGSSPKGADTQYF. CDR3 in DNA: TGTGCCAGTAGTATCCTTGGCGGGAGCTCCCCTAAGGGGGCAGATACGCAGTATTTT.

V usage is TRBV7-8 and J usage is TRBJ2-1; 10 nucleotides agree with TRBD2. Germline lookup yields CDR1 SGHVS and CDR2 FQNEAQ. V shed 1 base and J 2 bases; nucleotides not matched to a gene: 11. This CDR3 contains 19 residues. The DNA of the CDR3 is TGTGCCAGCAGCTTAGGGTCTAGCGGGAGAATAGTCCCCTACAATGAGCAGTTCTTC. This gives the protein CASSLGSSGRIVPYNEQFF.

With respect to this clone: The same CDR3 also results from other DNA sequences found in this sample. The chain has TRBV2 and TRBJ2-7; D remains ambiguous. The CDR3 has 11 residues. The germline gives CDR1 SNHLY, CDR2 FYNNEI. The V gene lost 3 bases and the J gene lost 4 bases, with 4 bases spanning the gap. This chain's CDR3 is CASSDIYEQYF. The CDR3, as DNA: TGTGCCAGCAGTGACATTTACGAGCAGTACTTC.

The chain uses TRBV5-5 and TRBJ2-1, with a possible D match to TRBD1 (5 bases). Deletions cut 5 bases from V and 4 bases from J, with 22 bases between. The CDR3 is made up of 17 amino acids. Germline CDR1 and CDR2: SGHKS and YYEKEE (reference sequence). The CDR3, as DNA: TGTGCCAGCAGATCGCTTAGGGGCGATCAGGGATACAATGAGCAGTTCTTC. As protein: CASRSLRGDQGYNEQFF.

This sequence joins TRBV11-2 and TRBJ2-2; TRBD2 aligns across 12 bases. Trimming removed 5 bases from V and 2 bases from J; junction bases left unmatched: 9. Germline V gene sequence: CDR1 SGHAT, CDR2 FQNNGV. The CDR3 loop spans 18 amino acids. The CDR3 protein is CASSPQVTSGSNTGELFF. For the CDR3, the DNA is TGTGCCAGCAGCCCACAGGTGACTAGCGGGAGTAACACCGGGGAGCTGTTTTTT.